The sample holds a few counts of the clone carrying this T cell receptor beta chain. Its target is not known. The data are from a study of T cells in Graves' hyperthyroidism and ophthalmopathy. Study in general: Peripheral blood samples were taken at initial diagnosis, prior to any treatment. General study points: Most clonotypes that expanded in the thyroid above 0.001 also showed up in blood.

This CDR3 contains 13 residues. From germline, CDR1 is SGDLS and CDR2 YYNGEE. The J segment lost 10 bases and the V segment lost 4 bases, leaving 7 bases of the junction unmatched. A Clinical Activity Score of at least 3, a NOSPECS grade of at least 4 and a duration under 3 months were recorded in the ophthalmopathy patients. Amplified TCR beta CDR3 regions derived from RNA transcripts. Using the HTBI primer set, a first-round RT-PCR was run on the TCR CDR3. TCRdb reprocessed the multiplex PCR reads with MiXCR, giving one entry per CDR3 protein. The sample yields under 350,000 distinct CDR3 sequences, over 15% seen once.

The sample consisted of blood. The chain couples TRBV9 to TRBJ2-1, with 8 bases identical to TRBD1. The TCR originated in a woman aged 60 to 75 with Graves' ophthalmopathy. The chain's CDR3 is CASSFDRGREQFF. The CDR3, as DNA: TGTGCCAGCAGCTTCGACAGGGGTCGCGAGCAGTTCTTC.